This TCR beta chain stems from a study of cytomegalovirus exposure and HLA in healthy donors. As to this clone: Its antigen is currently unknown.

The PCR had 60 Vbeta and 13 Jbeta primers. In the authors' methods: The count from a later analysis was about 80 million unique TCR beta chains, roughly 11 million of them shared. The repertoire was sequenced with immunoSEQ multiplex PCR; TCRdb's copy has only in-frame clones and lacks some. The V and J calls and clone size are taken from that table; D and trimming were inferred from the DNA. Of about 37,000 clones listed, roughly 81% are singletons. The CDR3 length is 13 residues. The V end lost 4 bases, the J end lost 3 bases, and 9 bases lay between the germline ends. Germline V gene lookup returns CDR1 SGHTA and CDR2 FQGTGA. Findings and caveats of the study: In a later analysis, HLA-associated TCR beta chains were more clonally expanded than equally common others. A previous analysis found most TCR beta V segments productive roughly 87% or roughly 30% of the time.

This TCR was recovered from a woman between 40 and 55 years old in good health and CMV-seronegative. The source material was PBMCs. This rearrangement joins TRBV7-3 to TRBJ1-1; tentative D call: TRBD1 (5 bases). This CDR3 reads CASSYGGDTEAFF. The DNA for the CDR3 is TGTGCCAGCAGCTACGGGGGAGACACTGAAGCTTTCTTT.